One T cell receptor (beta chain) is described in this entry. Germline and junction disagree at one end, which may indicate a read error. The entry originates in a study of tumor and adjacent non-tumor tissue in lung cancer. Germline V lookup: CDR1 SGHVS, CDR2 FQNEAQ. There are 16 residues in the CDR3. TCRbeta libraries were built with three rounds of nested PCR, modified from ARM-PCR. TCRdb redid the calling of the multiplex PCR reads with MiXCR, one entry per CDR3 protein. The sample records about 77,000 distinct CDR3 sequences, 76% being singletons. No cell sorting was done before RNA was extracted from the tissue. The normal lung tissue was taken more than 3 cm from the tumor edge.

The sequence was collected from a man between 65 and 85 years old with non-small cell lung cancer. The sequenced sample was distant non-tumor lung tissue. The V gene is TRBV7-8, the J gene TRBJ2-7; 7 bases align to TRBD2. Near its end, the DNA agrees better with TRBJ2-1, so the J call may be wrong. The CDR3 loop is CVSSLRSGRAAYEQFF. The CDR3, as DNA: TGTGTCAGCAGCTTAAGGTCGGGGAGGGCGGCCTACGAGCAGTTCTTC.